This TCR beta chain comes out of a study of PD-L1 blockade in urothelial cancer. About the research overall: The patients' atezolizumab therapy, 1,200 mg intravenously every 3 weeks, started at some point between 2014 and 2016. Investigators checked blood 3 weeks (second dose) and 6 weeks after treatment start. Of 30 or so patients, fewer than 27 were males with bladder-origin urothelial cancer.

Sample time point: pretreatment peripheral blood. Assay: immunoSEQ multiplex PCR; the TCRdb copy retains only in-frame clones and omits some. Of tens of thousands of clones listed, nearly 90% were seen once; the top ten hold roughly 1.6%. The germline V and J ends were trimmed by 5 bases and 0 bases, with 8 bases remaining between them. This CDR3 has 14 amino acids. The germline V gene has CDR1 MGHRA and CDR2 YSYEKL. The receptor's source is a man between 60 and 75 years old with urothelial cancer. Material: PBMCs, obtained around atezolizumab (anti-PD-L1) treatment. The chain recombines TRBV4-1 with TRBJ2-1; D not certain. The CDR3 region has the DNA TGCGCCAGCAGCGTCGAGTACTCCTACAATGAGCAGTTCTTC. Protein product: CASSVEYSYNEQFF.